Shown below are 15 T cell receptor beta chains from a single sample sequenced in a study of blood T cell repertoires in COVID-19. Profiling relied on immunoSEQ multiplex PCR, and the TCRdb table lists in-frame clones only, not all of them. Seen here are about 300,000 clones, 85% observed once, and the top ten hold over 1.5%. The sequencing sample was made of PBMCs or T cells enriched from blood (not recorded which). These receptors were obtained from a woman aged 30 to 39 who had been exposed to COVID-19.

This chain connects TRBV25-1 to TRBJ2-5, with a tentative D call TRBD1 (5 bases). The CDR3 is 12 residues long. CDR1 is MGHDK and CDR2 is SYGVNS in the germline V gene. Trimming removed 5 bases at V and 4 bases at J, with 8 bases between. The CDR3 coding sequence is TGTGCCAGCAGTATGCAGGGAGAGACCCAGTACTTC. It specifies CASSMQGETQYF. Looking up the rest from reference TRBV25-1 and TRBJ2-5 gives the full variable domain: EADIYQTPRYLVIGTGKKITLECSQTMGHDKMYWYQQDPGMELHLIHYSYGVNSTEKGDLSSESTVSRIRTEHFPLTLESARPSHTSQYLCASSMQGETQYFGPGTRLLVL.

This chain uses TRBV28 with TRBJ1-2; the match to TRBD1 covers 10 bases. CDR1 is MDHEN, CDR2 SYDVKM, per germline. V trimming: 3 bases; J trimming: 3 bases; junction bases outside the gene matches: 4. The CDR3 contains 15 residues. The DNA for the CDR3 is TGTGCCAGCAGTTTGGGACAGGGGATCTACTATGGCTACACCTTC. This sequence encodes CASSLGQGIYYGYTF.

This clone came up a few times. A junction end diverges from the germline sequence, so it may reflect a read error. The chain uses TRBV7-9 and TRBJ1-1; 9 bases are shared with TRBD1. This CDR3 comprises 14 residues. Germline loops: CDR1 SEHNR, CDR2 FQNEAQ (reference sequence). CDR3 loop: CASSSGTGNAEAFF. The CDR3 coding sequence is TGTGCCAGCAGCTCCGGGACAGGGAACGCTGAAGCTTTCTTT.

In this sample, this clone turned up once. DNA for the CDR3: TGTGCCAGCAGCTTATTGGGGGCTCAGCCCCAGCATTTT. Residues: CASSLLGAQPQHF. J is TRBJ1-5 and V is TRBV7-2, with D maybe TRBD1 (6 bases). CDR3 length equals 13 residues. Per germline, CDR1 SGHTA and CDR2 FQGNSA. Trimming removed 2 bases from V and 6 bases from J, with 8 bases in between.

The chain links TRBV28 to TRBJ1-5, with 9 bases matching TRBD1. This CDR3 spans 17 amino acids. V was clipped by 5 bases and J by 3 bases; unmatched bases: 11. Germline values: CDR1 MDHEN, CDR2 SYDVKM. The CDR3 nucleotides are TGTGCCAGCAGTGCCGGGACAGGGAAGGGGACCAATCAGCCCCAGCATTTT. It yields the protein CASSAGTGKGTNQPQHF.

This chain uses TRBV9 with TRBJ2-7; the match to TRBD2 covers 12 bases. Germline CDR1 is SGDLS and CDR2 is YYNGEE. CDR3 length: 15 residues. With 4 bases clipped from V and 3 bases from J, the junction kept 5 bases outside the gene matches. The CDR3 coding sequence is TGTGCCAGCAGCCCGACTAGCGGGGGAATCTACGAGCAGTACTTC. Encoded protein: CASSPTSGGIYEQYF.

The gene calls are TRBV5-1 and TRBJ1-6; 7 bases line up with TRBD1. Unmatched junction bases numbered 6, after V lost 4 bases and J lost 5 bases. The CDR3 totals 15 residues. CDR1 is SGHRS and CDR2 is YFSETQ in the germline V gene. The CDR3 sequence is CASSPTGTDNSPLHF. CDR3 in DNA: TGCGCCAGCAGCCCCACCGGGACAGATAATTCACCCCTCCACTTT.

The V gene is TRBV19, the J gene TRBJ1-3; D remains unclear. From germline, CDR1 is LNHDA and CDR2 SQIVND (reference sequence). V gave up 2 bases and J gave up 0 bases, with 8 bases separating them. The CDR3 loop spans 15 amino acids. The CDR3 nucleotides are TGTGCCAGTAGTATAAGAGGAGGCTCTGGAAACACCATATATTTT. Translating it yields CASSIRGGSGNTIYF.

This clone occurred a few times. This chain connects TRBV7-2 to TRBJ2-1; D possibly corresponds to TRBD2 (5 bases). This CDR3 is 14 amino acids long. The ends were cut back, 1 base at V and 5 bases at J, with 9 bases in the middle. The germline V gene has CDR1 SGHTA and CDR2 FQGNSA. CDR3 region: CASSLVRGDNEQFF. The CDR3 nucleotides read TGTGCCAGCAGCTTAGTACGGGGTGACAATGAGCAGTTCTTC.

The CDR3 spells CAWSEHYGYTF. CDR3 DNA: TGTGCCTGGAGTGAGCACTATGGCTACACCTTC. The chain recombines TRBV30 with TRBJ1-2; D remains ambiguous. Trimming shortened V by 1 base and J by 3 bases, and 3 bases separated the two germline ends. The CDR3 loop spans 11 amino acids. Germline V gene lookup returns CDR1 GTSNPN and CDR2 SVGIG (reference sequence).

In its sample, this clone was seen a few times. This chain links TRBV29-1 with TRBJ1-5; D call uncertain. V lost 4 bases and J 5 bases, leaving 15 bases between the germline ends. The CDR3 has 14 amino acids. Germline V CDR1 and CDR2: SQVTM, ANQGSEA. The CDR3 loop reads CSVGVRGGHQPQHF. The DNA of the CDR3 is TGCAGCGTTGGCGTACGGGGAGGGCATCAGCCCCAGCATTTT.

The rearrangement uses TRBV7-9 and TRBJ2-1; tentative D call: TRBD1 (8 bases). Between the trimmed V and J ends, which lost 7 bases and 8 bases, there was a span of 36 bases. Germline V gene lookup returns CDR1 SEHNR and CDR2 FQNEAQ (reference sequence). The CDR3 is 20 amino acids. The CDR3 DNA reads TGTGCCAGCACCTTCCCGCTAGCCCCAGGGGGCTCGGGGGGTAATGATGAGCAGTTCTTC. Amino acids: CASTFPLAPGGSGGNDEQFF.

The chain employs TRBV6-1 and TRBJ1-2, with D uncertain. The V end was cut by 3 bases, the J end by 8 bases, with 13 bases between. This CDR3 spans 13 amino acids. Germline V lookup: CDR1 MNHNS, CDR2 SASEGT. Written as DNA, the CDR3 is TGTGCCAGCAGTGACCCCCCCCGGGAAGGCTACACCTTC. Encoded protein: CASSDPPREGYTF.

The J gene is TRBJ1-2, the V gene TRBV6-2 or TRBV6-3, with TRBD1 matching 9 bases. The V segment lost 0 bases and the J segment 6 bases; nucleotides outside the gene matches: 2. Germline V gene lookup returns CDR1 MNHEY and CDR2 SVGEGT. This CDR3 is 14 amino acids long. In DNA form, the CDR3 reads TGTGCCAGCAGTTACTCGGACAGGGGTAATGGCTACACCTTC. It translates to CASSYSDRGNGYTF.

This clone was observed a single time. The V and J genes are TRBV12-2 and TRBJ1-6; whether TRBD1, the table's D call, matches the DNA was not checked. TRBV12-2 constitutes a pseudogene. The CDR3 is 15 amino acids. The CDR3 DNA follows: TGTGCAAGTCCCAACTGGGGACAGGTTAATTCACCCCTCCACTTT. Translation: CASPNWGQVNSPLHF.